Each of the 3 T cell receptor beta chains below was sequenced from the same sample in a study of CD8 T cells in ankylosing spondylitis. TCRdb passed the 5' RACE reads through MiXCR, listing each CDR3 protein once. Of about 130,000 distinct CDR3 sequences listed, around 7% are singletons. Sequencing was carried out using blood, either unsorted or a sorted T cell fraction (not recorded which). The receptors were sampled from a male donor with ankylosing spondylitis or in good health (not recorded which).

This clonotype was observed at least ten times. V gene TRBV5-1 combines with J gene TRBJ2-3, with 7 bases aligning to TRBD1. V lost 4 bases and J lost 2; bases outside the gene matches: 7. Germline V CDR1 and CDR2: SGHRS, YFSETQ. The CDR3 is 15 amino acids. The CDR3 loop is CASSNVGQNTDTQYF. The CDR3 DNA is TGCGCCAGCAGCAACGTGGGACAGAACACAGATACGCAGTATTTT.

This clonotype has a count of ten or more. The rearrangement joins TRBV7-2 to TRBJ1-2; 8 bases are a match to TRBD1. There are 14 residues in the CDR3. Germline CDR1 and CDR2: SGHTA and FQGNSA. Germline trimming cut 5 bases from V and 4 bases from J; bases unmatched to any gene: 6. This CDR3 is CASSEGQVVYGYTF. The CDR3 DNA is TGTGCCAGCAGCGAGGGACAGGTTGTCTATGGCTACACCTTC.

This clonotype was recorded many times. V and J are TRBV20-1 and TRBJ1-5; D is unresolved. Germline CDR1 reads DFQATT; CDR2 reads SNEGSKA (reference sequence). The CDR3 length is 17 residues. Trimming left V 3 bases short and J 3 bases short, with 21 bases between. CDR3 coding DNA: TGCAGTGCTAGTCCCGTGGGAACCGGGTCTGTCAATCAGCCCCAGCATTTT. Translating gives CSASPVGTGSVNQPQHF.